Following are 11 T cell receptor beta chains from one sample sequenced in a study of blood T cells in healthy people across ages. It was with a sample-barcoded 5' primer and a J-beta primer mix that a second PCR of roughly 6 to 11 cycles was run. TCRdb re-called the 5' RACE reads with MiXCR, one entry per CDR3 protein. The table shows around 500,000 distinct CDR3 sequences, with roughly a quarter occurring only once. These same records also appear under a second study, on T cells of mothers and their children.

The specimen sequenced was blood. The receptors here all came from a boy between 2 and 10 years old in good health.

CDR3 coding DNA: TGTGCCAGCAGTCTACATAGGCCCTATAATTCACCCCTCCACTTT. Amino acid sequence: CASSLHRPYNSPLHF. The chain recombines TRBV27 with TRBJ1-6; unclear D gene. The germline V and J ends were trimmed by 5 bases and 2 bases, with 10 bases remaining between them. The V gene's germline CDR1 is MNHEY and CDR2 SMNVEV (reference sequence). The CDR3 consists of 15 residues.

The sample holds a few counts of this clonotype. The V and J genes are TRBV20-1 and TRBJ2-5; 11 positions match TRBD2. The DNA end lines up better with TRBJ2-1; the J call may be wrong. CDR3 size: 14 residues. Germline V gene data show CDR1 as DFQATT and CDR2 as SNEGSKA (reference sequence). The CDR3 spells CSARRGLAADEQFF. CDR3 DNA: TGCAGTGCTAGGCGGGGACTAGCGGCGGATGAGCAGTTCTTC.

This clonotype has a handful of counts. The chain has TRBV27 and TRBJ2-6; perhaps TRBD1 as D (5 bases). The V gene lost 3 bases and the J gene lost 4 bases, with 13 bases spanning the gap. From germline, CDR1 is MNHEY and CDR2 SMNVEV (reference sequence). The CDR3 spans 16 residues. This chain's CDR3 is CASSLLQATGANVLTF. In DNA, the CDR3 is TGTGCCAGCAGTTTGTTACAGGCAACAGGGGCCAACGTCCTGACTTTC.

The table lists this clonotype with a few counts. J is TRBJ2-3 and V is TRBV7-9; D is unclear. The CDR3 extends over 13 amino acids. Trimming removed 10 bases from V and 4 bases from J, with 15 bases in between. CDR1 and CDR2 (germline): SEHNR, FQNEAQ (reference sequence). The CDR3 loop is CATGTSSPDTQYF. CDR3 in DNA: TGTGCCACAGGAACGAGCTCCCCAGATACGCAGTATTTT.

This rearrangement joins TRBV29-1 to TRBJ2-2; 14 nucleotides align to TRBD2. J gave up 4 bases and V 7 bases, and 8 bases lay outside the gene matches. Germline V lookup: CDR1 SQVTM, CDR2 ANQGSEA. This CDR3 is 16 amino acids long. Written as DNA, the CDR3 is TGCAGCGGCGGGGGACTAGCGGGGGCGCGCACCGGGGAGCTGTTTTTT. Translated: CSGGGLAGARTGELFF.

The V call is TRBV18, the J call TRBJ2-5, with 10 bases that match TRBD2. CDR3 length: 18 amino acids. With V trimmed by 8 bases and J by 5 bases, 20 bases remained unmatched. The germline V gene has CDR1 KGHSH and CDR2 LQKENI. CDR3 protein: CASSLGGLALAGWETQYF. The CDR3 DNA reads TGTGCCAGCAGCTTAGGTGGTTTGGCACTAGCGGGGTGGGAGACCCAGTACTTC. Full variable domain (remainder filled in from reference TRBV18 and TRBJ2-5): NAGVMQNPRHLVRRRGQEARLRCSPMKGHSHVYWYRQLPEEGLKFMVYLQKENIIDESGMPKERFSAEFPKEGPSILRIQQVVRGDSAAYFCASSLGGLALAGWETQYFGPGTRLLVL.

DNA of the CDR3: TGTGCCAGCAGTTACTCGAGACACATCAACACTGAAGCTTTCTTT. This codes for CASSYSRHINTEAFF. The rearrangement links TRBV6-2 or TRBV6-3 to TRBJ1-1; D remains ambiguous. CDR1 MNHEY and CDR2 SVGEGT come from the germline V gene. The CDR3 has 15 residues. Between the trimmed V and J ends, which lost 0 bases and 2 bases, there was a span of 10 bases.

The chain combines TRBV27 with TRBJ1-2; D call uncertain. V was pared by 3 bases and J by 4 bases, with 18 bases between. The CDR3 loop spans 16 amino acids. Germline V gene sequence: CDR1 MNHEY, CDR2 SMNVEV (reference sequence). This CDR3 is CASSFFEKPSVYGYTF. The CDR3 nucleotides are TGTGCCAGCAGTTTTTTCGAGAAGCCTAGCGTCTATGGCTACACCTTC.

The sample holds a few counts of this clonotype. J is TRBJ1-5 and V is TRBV29-1, with a possible D match to TRBD1 (6 bases). Germline CDR1 is SQVTM and CDR2 is ANQGSEA. Between the trimmed V and J ends, which lost 7 bases and 8 bases, there was a span of 18 bases. CDR3 length: 13 amino acids. CDR3 nucleotide sequence: TGCAGCGCCCGAGCAGGGGCCGGGGAGCCCCAGCATTTT. Residues: CSARAGAGEPQHF.

A few counts support this clonotype. The genes are TRBV3-1 and TRBJ2-5; 8 bases align to TRBD1. Germline assignment: CDR1 LGHDT and CDR2 YNNKEL (reference sequence). The trim removed 2 bases at V and 0 bases at J, leaving 2 bases unmatched. The CDR3 covers 15 residues. The DNA for the CDR3 is TGTGCCAGCAGCCAATGGGGACAGGACCAAGAGACCCAGTACTTC. It encodes CASSQWGQDQETQYF.

Only a few counts were recorded for this clonotype. This chain's CDR3 is CASTDNYGYTF. Here the CDR3 DNA reads TGTGCCAGCACGGACAACTATGGCTACACCTTC. The chain is built from TRBV12-3 or TRBV12-4 and TRBJ1-2; unclear D gene. The CDR3 extends over 11 amino acids. V shed 7 bases and J shed 2 bases, with 5 bases lying between them.